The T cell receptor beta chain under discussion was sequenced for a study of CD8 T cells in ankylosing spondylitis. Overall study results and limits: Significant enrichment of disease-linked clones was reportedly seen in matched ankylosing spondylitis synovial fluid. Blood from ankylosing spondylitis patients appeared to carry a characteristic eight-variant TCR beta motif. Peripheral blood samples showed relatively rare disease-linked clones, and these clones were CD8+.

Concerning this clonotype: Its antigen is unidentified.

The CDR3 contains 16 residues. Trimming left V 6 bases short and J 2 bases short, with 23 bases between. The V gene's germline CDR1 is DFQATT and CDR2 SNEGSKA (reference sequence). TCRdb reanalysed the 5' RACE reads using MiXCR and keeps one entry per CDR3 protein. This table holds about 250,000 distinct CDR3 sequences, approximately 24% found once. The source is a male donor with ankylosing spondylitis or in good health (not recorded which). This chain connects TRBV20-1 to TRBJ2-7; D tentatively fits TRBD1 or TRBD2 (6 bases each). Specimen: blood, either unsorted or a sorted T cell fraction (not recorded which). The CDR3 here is CSAGGRGRRSTYEQYF. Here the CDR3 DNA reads TGCAGTGCAGGGGGGCGAGGGAGGCGGTCTACCTACGAGCAGTACTTC.